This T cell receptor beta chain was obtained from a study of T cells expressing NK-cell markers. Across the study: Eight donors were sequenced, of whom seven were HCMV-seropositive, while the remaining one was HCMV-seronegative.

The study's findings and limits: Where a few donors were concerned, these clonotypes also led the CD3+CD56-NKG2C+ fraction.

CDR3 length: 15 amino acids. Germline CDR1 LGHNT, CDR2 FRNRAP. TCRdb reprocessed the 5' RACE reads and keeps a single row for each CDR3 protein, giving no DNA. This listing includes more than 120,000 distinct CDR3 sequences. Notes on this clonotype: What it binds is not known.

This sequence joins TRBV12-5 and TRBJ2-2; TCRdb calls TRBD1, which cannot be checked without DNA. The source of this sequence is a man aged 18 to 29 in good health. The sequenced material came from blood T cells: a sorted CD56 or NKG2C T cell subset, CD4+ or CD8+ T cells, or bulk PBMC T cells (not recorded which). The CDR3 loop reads CASGAGTGVSGELFF.